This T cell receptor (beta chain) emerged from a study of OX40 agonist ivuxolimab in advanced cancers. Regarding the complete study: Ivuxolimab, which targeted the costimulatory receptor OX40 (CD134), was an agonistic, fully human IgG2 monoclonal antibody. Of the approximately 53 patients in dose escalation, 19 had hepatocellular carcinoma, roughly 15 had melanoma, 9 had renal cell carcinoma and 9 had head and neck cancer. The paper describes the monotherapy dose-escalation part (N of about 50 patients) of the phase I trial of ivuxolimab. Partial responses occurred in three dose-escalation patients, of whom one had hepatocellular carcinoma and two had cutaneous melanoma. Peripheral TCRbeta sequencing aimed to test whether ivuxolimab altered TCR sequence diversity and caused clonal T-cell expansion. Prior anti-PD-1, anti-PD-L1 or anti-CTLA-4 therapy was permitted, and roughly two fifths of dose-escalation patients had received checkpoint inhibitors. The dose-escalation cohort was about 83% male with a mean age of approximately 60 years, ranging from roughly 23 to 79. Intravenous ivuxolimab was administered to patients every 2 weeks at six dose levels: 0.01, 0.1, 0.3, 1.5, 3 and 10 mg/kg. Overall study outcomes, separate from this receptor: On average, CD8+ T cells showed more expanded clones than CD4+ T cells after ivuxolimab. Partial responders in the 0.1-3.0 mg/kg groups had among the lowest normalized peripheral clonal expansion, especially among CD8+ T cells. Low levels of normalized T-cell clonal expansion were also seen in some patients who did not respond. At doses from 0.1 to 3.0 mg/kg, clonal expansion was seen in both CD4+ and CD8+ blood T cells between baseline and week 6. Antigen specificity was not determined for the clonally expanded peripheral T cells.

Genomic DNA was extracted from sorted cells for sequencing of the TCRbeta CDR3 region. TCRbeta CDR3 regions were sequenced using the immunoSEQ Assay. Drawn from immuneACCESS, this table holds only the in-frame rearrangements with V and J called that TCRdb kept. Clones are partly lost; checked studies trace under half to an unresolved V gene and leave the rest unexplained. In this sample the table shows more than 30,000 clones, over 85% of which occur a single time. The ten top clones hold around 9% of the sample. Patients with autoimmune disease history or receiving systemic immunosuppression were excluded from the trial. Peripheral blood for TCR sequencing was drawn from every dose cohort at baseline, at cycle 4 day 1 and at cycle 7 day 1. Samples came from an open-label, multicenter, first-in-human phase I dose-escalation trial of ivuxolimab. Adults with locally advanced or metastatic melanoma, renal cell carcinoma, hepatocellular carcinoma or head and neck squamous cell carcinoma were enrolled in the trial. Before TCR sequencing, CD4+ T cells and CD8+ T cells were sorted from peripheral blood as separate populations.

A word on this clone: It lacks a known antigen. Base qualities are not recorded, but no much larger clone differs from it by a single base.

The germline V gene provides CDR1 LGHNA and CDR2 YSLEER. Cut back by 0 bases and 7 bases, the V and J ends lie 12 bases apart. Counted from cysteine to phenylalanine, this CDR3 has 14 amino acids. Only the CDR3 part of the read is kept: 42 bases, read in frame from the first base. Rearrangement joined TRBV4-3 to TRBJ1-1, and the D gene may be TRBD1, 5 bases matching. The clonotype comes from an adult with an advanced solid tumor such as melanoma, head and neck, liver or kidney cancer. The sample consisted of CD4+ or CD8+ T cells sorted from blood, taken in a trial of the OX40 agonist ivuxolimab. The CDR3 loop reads CASSQDRGWGEAFF. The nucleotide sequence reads TGCGCCAGCAGCCAAGATAGGGGCTGGGGTGAAGCTTTCTTT.